This record covers a single TCR beta chain. Its antigen is still unknown. This sample stems from a study of shared clonotypes between healthy human individuals. General study points: Naive subsets generally exceeded memory subsets in estimated richness.

The CDR3 extends over 15 amino acids. CDR1 SGHVS and CDR2 FNYEAQ come from the germline V gene. Between the trimmed V and J ends, which lost 1 base and 0 bases, there was a span of 9 bases. CD8 cells classed as naive were CD45RO-negative and positively selected for CCR7, excluding terminally differentiated effector memory CD45RA+ cells. Clones were read by immunoSEQ multiplex PCR, and TCRdb kept only the in-frame ones, dropping some. Here the sample spans approximately 840,000 clones, approximately 96% being singletons. The source of this sequence is a man aged 25-45 years in good health. Material: naive CD8+ T cells sorted from blood. This chain links TRBV7-6 with TRBJ1-1, with D uncertain. Here the CDR3 reads CASSLDLGMNTEAFF. The CDR3 DNA reads TGTGCCAGCAGCTTAGATCTGGGAATGAACACTGAAGCTTTCTTT.